The 9 T cell receptor beta chains below were found in one sample sequenced in a study of cytomegalovirus exposure and HLA in healthy donors. Use of 60 Vbeta and 13 Jbeta primers characterized the PCR. Here immunoSEQ multiplex PCR was the method, and the copy in TCRdb shows in-frame clones only, minus some. The table lists approximately 220,000 clones, 76% of them singletons. The specimen sequenced was PBMCs. These receptors were taken from a man aged 18-30 years in good health and CMV-seronegative.

This rearrangement joins TRBV2 to TRBJ2-5; tentatively, D is TRBD1 (5 bases). CDR3 length: 12 amino acids. The germline gives CDR1 SNHLY, CDR2 FYNNEI. The V and J ends lost 4 bases and 6 bases respectively, with 9 bases between them. The CDR3 region is CASSGAGKTQYF. The CDR3 DNA reads as TGTGCCAGCAGTGGGGCAGGGAAGACCCAGTACTTC.

V gene TRBV6-1 combines with J gene TRBJ2-7; a possible D gene is TRBD1 (5 bases). V lost 6 bases, J lost 5 bases, and 11 bases lay in between. The germline V gene has CDR1 MNHNS and CDR2 SASEGT. This CDR3 comprises 12 residues. For the CDR3, the DNA is TGTGCCAGCAGCGAATCAGGGCACGAGCAGTACTTC. Protein: CASSESGHEQYF.

The CDR3 here is CATAWDRNNEQFF. The CDR3 coding sequence is TGTGCCACCGCATGGGACAGAAACAATGAGCAGTTCTTC. The genes are TRBV19 and TRBJ2-1; the match to TRBD1 covers 7 bases. The CDR3 is made up of 13 amino acids. Per the germline V gene, CDR1 is LNHDA and CDR2 is SQIVND (reference sequence). V trimming: 10 bases; J trimming: 5 bases; junction bases outside the gene matches: 8.

This clone was picked up one time. This chain joins TRBV28 and TRBJ2-3; 9 bases agree with TRBD2. Germline CDR1 MDHEN, CDR2 SYDVKM. The CDR3 spans 17 residues. V trimming: 4 bases; J trimming: 1 base; junction bases outside the gene matches: 9. The chain's CDR3 is CASSSPSAGGGTDTQYF. The DNA for the CDR3 is TGTGCCAGCAGTTCCCCCTCAGCGGGAGGAGGCACAGATACGCAGTATTTT.

This chain uses TRBV27 with TRBJ2-1, with 7 bases lining up with TRBD2. CDR3 length: 16 amino acids. Germline V gene lookup returns CDR1 MNHEY and CDR2 SMNVEV (reference sequence). With 5 bases clipped from V and 5 bases from J, the junction kept 12 bases outside the gene matches. CDR3 sequence: CASSSTLAFPHNEQFF. Written as DNA, the CDR3 is TGTGCCAGCAGTAGTACACTAGCGTTCCCCCACAATGAGCAGTTCTTC.

The chain is built from TRBV7-9 and TRBJ2-5; 7 bases map to TRBD2. Germline values: CDR1 SEHNR, CDR2 FQNEAQ (reference sequence). After removal of 5 bases from V and 5 bases from J, the junction contained 14 bases not matched to a gene. This CDR3 is built from 16 residues. Here the CDR3 DNA reads TGTGCCAGCAGCACCTTCAAGGGAGGGCCCCCCGAGACCCAGTACTTC. It is translated as CASSTFKGGPPETQYF. Full variable domain (missing parts from reference TRBV7-9 and TRBJ2-5): DTGVSQNPRHKITKRGQNVTFRCDPISEHNRLYWYRQTLGQGPEFLTYFQNEAQLEKSRLLSDRFSAERPKGSFSTLEIQRTEQGDSAMYLCASSTFKGGPPETQYFGPGTRLLVL.

The table lists this clone with a few counts. This rearrangement joins TRBV7-2 to TRBJ2-3, with D maybe TRBD2 (5 bases). This CDR3 has 15 amino acids. Germline loops: CDR1 SGHTA, CDR2 FQGNSA. V was shortened by 0 bases and J by 3 bases, with 10 bases between the two germline ends. As DNA, the CDR3 is TGTGCCAGCAGCTTAGCGGGAGTGTGGACAGATACGCAGTATTTT. Its protein is CASSLAGVWTDTQYF.

By frequency in the sample, this clone is medium-sized. This chain connects TRBV28 to TRBJ1-1; 8 positions agree with TRBD1. V shed 7 bases, J shed 0 bases, and the junction held 7 bases outside the gene matches. CDR3 length equals 15 residues. CDR1 and CDR2 from the germline V gene are MDHEN and SYDVKM. CDR3 in DNA: TGTGCCAGCACCCCGACAGGGGAGATGAACACTGAAGCTTTCTTT. The encoded protein is CASTPTGEMNTEAFF. The whole variable domain, filled in from reference TRBV28 and TRBJ1-1, reads DVKVTQSSRYLVKRTGEKVFLECVQDMDHENMFWYRQDPGLGLRLIYFSYDVKMKEKGDIPEGYSVSREKKERFSLILESASTNQTSMYLCASTPTGEMNTEAFFGQGTRLTVV.

The chain recombines TRBV9 with TRBJ2-5; D remains unclear. CDR1 is SGDLS, CDR2 YYNGEE, per germline. Trimming cost V 0 bases and J 2 bases, with 11 bases left between them. CDR3 size: 15 residues. The CDR3 is CASSVASQPQETQYF. The CDR3 DNA reads as TGTGCCAGCAGCGTAGCTTCACAGCCGCAAGAGACCCAGTACTTC.